The T cell receptor (beta chain) under discussion was sequenced for a study of CD8+CD57+ T cells in acquired aplastic anemia (dated by TCRdb to 2017 to 2018). In terms of the full investigation: Extracted DNA from sorted CD4+ and CD8+ cells averaged 3.2 ug, ranging from roughly 0.19 to 27.4 ug. CD8+CD57+ expansion was defined as a frequency above the mean frequency observed in healthy subjects. The investigation overall reported the following: Around 30 CD8+ CDR3 sequences were shared between patients and controls but appeared highly expressed in patients and within their immunodominant clones. CD8+ Simpson's diversity did not differ significantly between patients and healthy controls (P=0.060).

Sequences SQVTM (CDR1) and ANQGSEA (CDR2) are obtained from the germline V gene. Including cysteine and phenylalanine, the CDR3 has 10 amino acids. Only CDR3 DNA remains: 30 bases, in frame from the first base. This clonotype was found many times. This clone's antigen is unknown. The record has no base qualities; no much larger clone is one base away. Genomic DNA served as template for TCR beta VDJ combination and CDR3 sequence profiling. TCR repertoire sequencing was run on an Illumina HiSeq 2000. The published analysis was carried out like this. Repertoires were assessed using TRBV/TRBJ rearrangement plots, CDR3 size and DJ length profiles, and Simpson's diversity index. Whichever DNA sequence was most abundant in the deep sequencing data was defined as the immunodominant clone. CDR3 amino acid sequences were checked for sharing across subjects and were also compared against the VDJdb database and published repertoires. The public reads were reprocessed in TCRdb via fastp at Q25 and MiXCR, keeping in-frame beta chains. Rows with one shared CDR3 protein collapse into an entry with the most common genes and DNA. None of the V and J calls come from the authors' own analysis; TCRdb made them. For this sample the table gives 120,000 or so distinct CDR3 sequences, of which over 30% were detected only once. More than 2.5% of the sample belongs to the ten largest clones.

The patients picked for sequencing were ones in whom flow cytometry had shown an expansion of CD8+CD57+ cells. Every patient had a diagnosis of severe acquired aplastic anemia based on International Study of Aplastic Anemia and Agranulocytosis and Camitta criteria. No therapy had been received by the patients at the time of blood sampling. In this study, sorted CD4+ and CD8+ T cells from the blood of healthy subjects and of severe aplastic anemia patients had their TCR repertoires deep-sequenced. Patients were enrolled under clinicaltrials.gov protocols 00001620, 01623167, 00001397, 00071045, 00081523 and 00961064 in the USA. Ficoll-Paque density gradient centrifugation was used to isolate peripheral blood mononuclear cells. Before DNA was extracted, CD4+ and CD8+ T cells were sorted using either FACS or magnetic beads.

This sequence was found in a human donor with aplastic anemia. The specimen was sorted CD4+, CD8+, or CD8+CD57+ T cells (not recorded which) from PBMCs. The sequence joins TRBV29-1 to TRBJ1-2, and 7 junction bases match TRBD1. The CDR3 protein: CITQGNGYTF. The nucleotide sequence reads TGCATAACACAGGGGAATGGCTACACCTTC.